These 18 T cell receptor beta chains were all obtained from the same sample, sequenced in a study of identifying expanded T cells in peripheral blood. Produced via immunoSEQ multiplex PCR; TCRdb's table is partial and in-frame only. In the table there are some 76,000 clones, around 90% of which are singletons. The sample consisted of blood. These receptors were obtained from a person aged 18 to 69 in good health.

A single count supports this clone. V is TRBV11-3 and J is TRBJ2-7, with D possibly matching TRBD1 (5 bases). The CDR3 sequence is 14 residues long. Between the trimmed V and J ends, which lost 5 bases and 5 bases, there was a span of 16 bases. Per the germline V gene, CDR1 is SGHNT and CDR2 is YENEEA. The CDR3 region is CASSNQGIGDEQYF. The CDR3, as DNA: TGTGCCAGCAGCAATCAGGGAATCGGAGACGAGCAGTACTTC.

This clone was picked up one time. V usage is TRBV11-2 and J usage is TRBJ2-1; D is perhaps TRBD2 (6 bases). Germline V gene lookup returns CDR1 SGHAT and CDR2 FQNNGV. The CDR3 covers 17 residues. V lost 5 bases to trimming and J lost 4 bases, with 21 bases between them. The CDR3 reads CASSPQIRLDAYNEQFF. The CDR3 nucleotides are TGTGCCAGCAGCCCTCAGATAAGACTAGATGCTTACAATGAGCAGTTCTTC.

A single count supports this clone. The chain combines TRBV29-1 with TRBJ1-4; possibly TRBD1 for D (6 bases). Trimming cost V 4 bases and J 7 bases, with 10 bases left between them. The length of the CDR3 is 12 residues. The germline V gene has CDR1 SQVTM and CDR2 ANQGSEA. CDR3 loop: CSVVGGPEKLFF. In DNA, the CDR3 is TGCAGCGTTGTGGGGGGGCCTGAAAAACTGTTTTTT.

The chain employs TRBV4-3 and TRBJ1-3; D is possibly TRBD1 (5 bases). V lost 1 base, J lost 2 bases, and 9 bases lay in between. Germline values: CDR1 LGHNA, CDR2 YSLEER. The CDR3 is made up of 15 amino acids. CDR3: CASSQGGTTGNTIYF. CDR3 coding DNA: TGCGCCAGCAGCCAAGGGGGGACGACTGGAAACACCATATATTTT.

The rearrangement links TRBV6-5 to TRBJ2-2; 9 bases line up with TRBD1. The V gene end was trimmed by 6 bases and the J gene end by 9 bases; junction bases not matched to a gene: 5. This CDR3 is built from 13 residues. CDR1 and CDR2 from the germline V gene are MNHEY and SVGAGI. CDR3 sequence reads: CASRPTGGRELFF. The CDR3 DNA reads TGTGCCAGCAGACCCACAGGGGGCAGGGAGCTGTTTTTT.

The rearrangement links TRBV6-5 to TRBJ1-2; D unresolved. The CDR3 is 12 amino acids. Trimming cost V 0 bases and J 8 bases, with 7 bases left between them. Germline CDR1 and CDR2: MNHEY and SVGAGI. CDR3 in DNA: TGTGCCAGCAGTTACTCAGGGAACGGCTACACCTTC. As protein: CASSYSGNGYTF.

J is TRBJ2-7 and V is TRBV28; 9 bases fit TRBD2. This CDR3 region has 15 residues. Losses at the gene ends were 3 bases for V and 4 bases for J; bases not matched to a gene: 7. Germline V gives CDR1 MDHEN, CDR2 SYDVKM. DNA for the CDR3: TGTGCCAGCAGTTTTTTCGGGACTAGCAGTTACGAGCAGTACTTC. It yields the protein CASSFFGTSSYEQYF. The complete variable domain, with remaining parts taken from reference TRBV28 and TRBJ2-7, reads DVKVTQSSRYLVKRTGEKVFLECVQDMDHENMFWYRQDPGLGLRLIYFSYDVKMKEKGDIPEGYSVSREKKERFSLILESASTNQTSMYLCASSFFGTSSYEQYFGPGTRLTVT.

The chain employs TRBV11-2 and TRBJ1-1; D is uncertain. This CDR3 is 13 amino acids long. Germline values: CDR1 SGHAT, CDR2 FQNNGV. The V and J ends lost 5 bases and 7 bases respectively, with 14 bases between them. The CDR3 loop is CASSLPGRDEAFF. As DNA, the CDR3 is TGTGCCAGCAGCCTCCCCGGGAGAGATGAAGCTTTCTTT.

The chain joins TRBV5-1 to TRBJ1-3; no definite D call. V lost 0 bases and J 3 bases, leaving 10 bases between the germline ends. This CDR3 is built from 15 residues. Germline lookup yields CDR1 SGHRS and CDR2 YFSETQ. The CDR3 sequence: CASSLAPGFGNTIYF. Written as DNA, the CDR3 is TGCGCCAGCAGCTTGGCCCCCGGTTTTGGAAACACCATATATTTT. Filled out from reference TRBV5-1 and TRBJ1-3, the complete variable domain reads KAGVTQTPRYLIKTRGQQVTLSCSPISGHRSVSWYQQTPGQGLQFLFEYFSETQRNKGNFPGRFSGRQFSNSRSEMNVSTLELGDSALYLCASSLAPGFGNTIYFGEGSWLTVV.

The genes are TRBV5-1 and TRBJ1-4; D gene uncertain. Trimming pared 1 base from V and 8 bases from J, leaving 15 bases between. The CDR3 has 15 residues. Germline CDR1 reads SGHRS; CDR2 reads YFSETQ. The CDR3 is CASSLRAVEKEKLFF. The CDR3 DNA reads as TGCGCCAGCAGCTTGAGGGCAGTGGAGAAAGAAAAACTGTTTTTT.

The chain employs TRBV5-4 and TRBJ1-1; D gene ambiguous. The germline V gene encodes CDR1 SGHNT and CDR2 YYREEE (reference sequence). The germline V and J ends were trimmed by 2 bases and 0 bases, with 5 bases remaining between them. This CDR3 has 13 residues. The CDR3 DNA reads as TGTGCCAGCAGCTTCTCCCTGAACACTGAAGCTTTCTTT. This sequence encodes CASSFSLNTEAFF.

The gene calls are TRBV4-3 and TRBJ1-2; D might be TRBD1 (5 bases). The germline V gene encodes CDR1 LGHNA and CDR2 YSLEER. This CDR3 region has 15 residues. V was shortened by 2 bases and J by 2 bases, with 12 bases between the two germline ends. CDR3 in amino acids: CASSQNMGENYGYTF. The DNA of the CDR3 is TGCGCCAGCAGCCAAAATATGGGGGAAAACTATGGCTACACCTTC.

About this clone itself: The sample carries other DNA sequences with the same CDR3. The chain has TRBV10-3 and TRBJ2-5; D not resolved. Trimming took off 0 bases at V and 5 bases at J, with 4 bases between the two ends. Germline loops: CDR1 ENHRY, CDR2 SYGVKD. This CDR3 is built from 12 residues. CDR3 in amino acids: CAISESRETQYF. CDR3 DNA: TGTGCCATCAGTGAGTCTCGGGAGACCCAGTACTTC.

V and J are TRBV6-4 and TRBJ1-5; 7 nucleotides agree with TRBD1. Germline lookup yields CDR1 MRHNA and CDR2 SNTAGT. The CDR3 consists of 14 residues. V shed 2 bases and J 5 bases; nucleotides not matched to a gene: 3. CDR3 DNA sequence: TGTGCCAGCAGTGACCAGGGGGTCCATCAGCCCCAGCATTTT. It codes for CASSDQGVHQPQHF.

This chain links TRBV7-9 with TRBJ2-3; 10 bases match TRBD1. The germline V gene has CDR1 SEHNR and CDR2 FQNEAQ (reference sequence). This CDR3 has 15 residues. V lost 5 bases and J lost 0; bases outside the gene matches: 2. The CDR3 protein is CASSRGQGSTDTQYF. The CDR3 DNA is TGTGCCAGCAGCCGGGGACAGGGGAGCACAGATACGCAGTATTTT.

For the CDR3, the DNA is TGTGCCAGCAGTTTTCAGGGGGCCGTTGGCTACACCTTC. It is translated as CASSFQGAVGYTF. The chain recombines TRBV28 with TRBJ1-2, with 8 bases lining up with TRBD1. The CDR3 contains 13 residues. Trimming took 3 bases from V and 7 from J; bases not matched to a gene: 4. Per germline, CDR1 MDHEN and CDR2 SYDVKM.

This chain uses TRBV12-5 with TRBJ2-3; D possibly corresponds to TRBD1 (6 bases). V lost 6 bases, J lost 0 bases, and 16 bases lay in between. Germline values: CDR1 LGHNT, CDR2 FRNRAP. The CDR3 consists of 16 residues. In DNA, the CDR3 is TGTGCTAGTGGCCAGGGGCTCACGGGAAGCACAGATACGCAGTATTTT. Translating it yields CASGQGLTGSTDTQYF.

The chain joins TRBV2 to TRBJ2-5; 9 nucleotides align to TRBD2. This CDR3 is 14 amino acids long. J gave up 5 bases and V 5 bases, and 6 bases lay outside the gene matches. Germline V gives CDR1 SNHLY, CDR2 FYNNEI. The chain's CDR3 is CASSKGLAPETQYF. CDR3 DNA: TGTGCCAGCAGTAAGGGACTAGCCCCCGAGACCCAGTACTTC.